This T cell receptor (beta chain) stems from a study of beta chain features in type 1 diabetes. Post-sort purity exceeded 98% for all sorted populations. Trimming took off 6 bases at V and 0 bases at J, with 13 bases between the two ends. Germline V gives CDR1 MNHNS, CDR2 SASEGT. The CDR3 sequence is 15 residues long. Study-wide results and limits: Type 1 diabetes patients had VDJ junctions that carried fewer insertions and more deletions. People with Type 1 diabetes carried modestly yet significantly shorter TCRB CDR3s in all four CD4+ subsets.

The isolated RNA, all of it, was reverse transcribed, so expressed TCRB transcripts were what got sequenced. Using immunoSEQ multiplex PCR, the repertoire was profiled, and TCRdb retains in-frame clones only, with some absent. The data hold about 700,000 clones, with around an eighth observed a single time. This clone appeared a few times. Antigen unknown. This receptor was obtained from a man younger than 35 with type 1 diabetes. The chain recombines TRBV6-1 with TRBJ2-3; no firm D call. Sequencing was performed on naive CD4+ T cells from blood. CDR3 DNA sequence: TGTGCCAGCAGGTACCAGGATCCTAGCACAGATACGCAGTATTTT. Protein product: CASRYQDPSTDTQYF.